This T cell receptor (beta chain) is drawn from a study of blood T cell repertoires in COVID-19. Background on the study: The samples span acute and convalescent COVID-19 from the United States, Italy and Spain. T cells, B-cell-depleted T cells, or PBMCs supplied cDNA or gDNA.

In the original analysis: For nucleated cells, counts were estimated from reference gene primer amplification. Profiled with immunoSEQ multiplex PCR; TCRdb holds only in-frame clones, not every one. Clonal size and the V and J genes are those of that table, whereas D and trimming came from the DNA. The repertoire holds approximately 180,000 clones, around 90% seen once, with 1.5% to 2% in the top ten. With 0 bases removed from V and 3 bases from J, the gap between germline ends came to 11 bases. Per germline, CDR1 SEHNR and CDR2 FQNEAQ (reference sequence). There are 15 residues in the CDR3. This chain joins TRBV7-9 and TRBJ1-2, with D tentatively TRBD1 (6 bases). What was sequenced was peripheral blood. This clonotype was obtained from a woman aged 45-65 years with acute or convalescent COVID-19. This chain's CDR3 is CASSLAGGADYGYTF. In nucleotides, the CDR3 is TGTGCCAGCAGCTTAGCCGGGGGGGCTGACTATGGCTACACCTTC.